This is a list of T cell receptor beta chains from one sample in a study of T cell clonotyping in hematopoietic cell transplantation. The data were produced by immunoSEQ multiplex PCR, yet TCRdb's version contains in-frame clones alone and is incomplete. This table has more than 55,000 clones, around 94% appearing once. Sequencing was done on a sample of peripheral blood mononuclear cells. The source of these receptors is a man aged 50-59 years in good health. Some clones in this sample may be carry-over from other donors' samples. The CDR3 runs from the conserved cysteine through the conserved F or W. A D gene is named only where the DNA matches it firmly. Not every row has a clone size; where given, it reads once, few, many or a size class.

J gene,clone size,V gene,D gene,CDR3 DNA,CDR3 protein
TRBJ1-5,.,TRBV2,.,TGTGCCAGCAGTAAAGGGGTGGGAGTCCAGCCCCAGCATTTT,CASSKGVGVQPQHF
TRBJ1-5,.,TRBV14,.,TGTGCCAGCAGACCCGATTTCCCAGATAGCAATCAGCCCCAGCATTTT,CASRPDFPDSNQPQHF
TRBJ2-5,.,TRBV4-1,.,TGCGCCAGCAGCTTCCACTCCCCCCTCGTCATGACAGATCAAGAGACCCAGTACTTC,CASSFHSPLVMTDQETQYF
TRBJ2-7,.,TRBV11-1,.,TGTGCCAGCAGCTTAGCGCCCAGTAACTACGAGCAGTACTTC,CASSLAPSNYEQYF
TRBJ2-1,.,TRBV23-1,.,TGCGCCAGCAGTCGAAACGACAGGGCGGGGGGCAATGAGCAGTTCTTC,CASSRNDRAGGNEQFF
TRBJ1-1,.,TRBV5-1,.,TGCGCCAGCATGGGGAACACTGAAGCTTTCTTT,CASMGNTEAFF
TRBJ1-1,.,TRBV9,.,TGTGCCAGCAGCGTAGGGGGGCTCACTGAAGCTTTCTTT,CASSVGGLTEAFF
TRBJ1-5,.,TRBV27,.,TGTGCCAGCAAAATGTCCCCCAATCAGCCCCAGCATTTT,CASKMSPNQPQHF
TRBJ2-2,.,TRBV9,.,TGTGCCAGCGACCCCGGGGGTGGGTTGAAGCTGTTTTTT,CASDPGGGLKLFF
TRBJ2-2,.,TRBV6-1,.,TGTGCCAGCAGTGAAATGGGTAGCGGGGAGCTGTTTTTT,CASSEMGSGELFF
TRBJ2-5,.,TRBV9,TRBD1,TGTGCCAGCAGCGCCGGACAGGGGGCCGAGACCCAGTACTTC,CASSAGQGAETQYF
TRBJ1-2,.,TRBV30,.,TGTGCCTGGAGTTCTAACTATGGCTACACCTTC,CAWSSNYGYTF
TRBJ1-5,.,TRBV27,.,TGTGCCAGCAGTTTACTCTCTCCGGGGACGGGTTATAGCAATCAGCCCCAGCATTTT,CASSLLSPGTGYSNQPQHF
TRBJ1-4,.,TRBV5-1,.,TGCGCCAGCTCGAGGCTGGGGGGAGCAGCTAATGAAAAACTGTTTTTT,CASSRLGGAANEKLFF
TRBJ1-2,few,TRBV4-3,.,TGCGCCAGCAGCCAATCAATCCACGACGCTAACTATGGCTACACCTTC,CASSQSIHDANYGYTF
TRBJ2-7,.,TRBV7-2,TRBD2,TGTGCCAGCAGCACCCGCCCCATAGCGGGGGGGCCAGGGGAGCAGTACTTC,CASSTRPIAGGPGEQYF
TRBJ2-3,.,TRBV19,.,TGTGCCAGTAGTACCAAGATAGATACGCAGTATTTT,CASSTKIDTQYF
TRBJ1-1,.,TRBV30,TRBD1,TGTGCCTGGAGTGGCCAGGGACAGGGTAACACTGAAGCTTTCTTT,CAWSGQGQGNTEAFF
TRBJ1-5,.,TRBV27,TRBD1,TGTGCCAGCAGAGACAGGGGACAGCCCCAGCATTTT,CASRDRGQPQHF
TRBJ2-3,.,TRBV20-1,.,TGCAGTCATTCTAGCACAGATACGCAGTATTTT,CSHSSTDTQYF
TRBJ1-2,.,TRBV7-3,TRBD1,TGTGCCAGCAGCGCACAGGGGGCGGATGGCTACACCTTC,CASSAQGADGYTF
TRBJ2-7,.,TRBV28,.,TGTGCCAGCAGTCCCCCCGGAGTGGGACGGGCCCACGAGCAGTACTTC,CASSPPGVGRAHEQYF
TRBJ2-7,.,TRBV5-1,TRBD2,TGCGCCAGCAGCTCTCCTAGCGGGGGTTCCTACGAGCAGTACTTC,CASSSPSGGSYEQYF
TRBJ1-4,.,TRBV4-3,TRBD1,TGCGCCAGCAGCCAAGGGGGACAGGGGAATGAAAAACTGTTTTTT,CASSQGGQGNEKLFF
TRBJ2-7,.,TRBV28,.,TGTGCCAGCAGTAGACCCGGCTTCGAGCAGTACTTC,CASSRPGFEQYF
TRBJ2-5,.,TRBV6-9,TRBD1,TGTGCCACCGAACCCAGGGGGCCGGGAGAGACCCAGTACTTC,CATEPRGPGETQYF
TRBJ1-5,.,TRBV4-3,.,TGCGCCAGCACCCCGCCCGACGCCCGGGGGGTTGACAATCAGCCCCAGCATTTT,CASTPPDARGVDNQPQHF
TRBJ1-1,.,TRBV27,.,TGTGCCAGCAAAGGCGGGACAGAAGCTTTCTTT,CASKGGTEAFF
TRBJ1-1,.,TRBV28,TRBD1,TGTGCCAGCAGTTTAGCCAGGGGGGACATGAACACTGAAGCTTTCTTT,CASSLARGDMNTEAFF
TRBJ2-7,.,TRBV28,.,TGTGCCAGCAGTTCTGAATATCCCTACGAGCAGTACTTC,CASSSEYPYEQYF
TRBJ2-2,.,TRBV7-3,TRBD1,TGTGCCAGCGCCCCGGGACAGGAAATTCTCGGGGAGCTGTTTTTT,CASAPGQEILGELFF
TRBJ2-3,.,TRBV4-1,.,TGCGCCAGCAGCCAAGGTGACTCGGTTAGAGGGATGTATACGCAGTATTTT,CASSQGDSVRGMYTQYF
TRBJ1-2,.,TRBV6-5,.,TGTGCCAGCAGTTACGCCCTCCGGGGGTTAGACTATGGCTACACCTTC,CASSYALRGLDYGYTF